The 27 T cell receptor beta chains in this list originate from one sample, sequenced in a study of CD8+ T cells in alopecia areata. TCR sequencing used cDNA made by reverse transcription of extracted RNA. Some clones are missing from TCRdb's copy, which holds only in-frame ones; the method was immunoSEQ multiplex PCR. The sample carries about 160,000 clones, around 71% recorded once. Treatment in this sample: oral pan-JAK inhibitor, 5-10 mg twice daily. Source: CD4+ T cells sorted from blood, taken at week 4, from a patient treated with tofacitinib. The receptors originated from a human donor with alopecia areata.

The V gene is TRBV30, the J gene TRBJ1-3; D call uncertain. This CDR3 has 15 residues. V lost 3 bases to trimming and J lost 0 bases, with 12 bases between them. Germline-derived CDR1 and CDR2 are GTSNPN and SVGIG (reference sequence). CDR3 nucleotide sequence: TGTGCCTGGAGGAACACCCCGACCTCTGGAAACACCATATATTTT. Its translation: CAWRNTPTSGNTIYF.

The rearrangement uses TRBV5-6 and TRBJ2-2, with 7 nucleotides matching TRBD1. CDR3 length equals 16 residues. Trimming took 8 bases from V and 4 from J; bases not matched to a gene: 14. CDR1 is SGHDT, CDR2 YYEEEE, per germline. CDR3 nucleotide sequence: TGTGCCAGACCTGATCGGCAGGGGGTAGCCACCGGGGAGCTGTTTTTT. This translates into CARPDRQGVATGELFF.

The chain uses TRBV10-1 and TRBJ2-1, with no clear D. Deletions cut 2 bases from V and 2 bases from J, with 10 bases between. This CDR3 is built from 15 residues. The V gene's germline CDR1 is WNHNN and CDR2 SYGVQD (reference sequence). Here the CDR3 DNA reads TGCGCCAGCAGTGAGCAGACATTGACCTACAATGAGCAGTTCTTC. Translation: CASSEQTLTYNEQFF.

Concerning this clone itself: Other DNA sequences of this sample code for an identical CDR3. The chain has TRBV9 and TRBJ1-5; D not certain. Germline CDR1 and CDR2: SGDLS and YYNGEE. The germline V and J ends were trimmed by 0 bases and 4 bases, with 2 bases remaining between them. CDR3 length: 12 amino acids. CDR3 nucleotide sequence: TGTGCCAGCAGCGTAGGAAATCAGCCCCAGCATTTT. Translation: CASSVGNQPQHF.

This clone was seen only a few times. The chain employs TRBV19 and TRBJ2-4, with D maybe TRBD1 (6 bases). The germline CDR1 and CDR2 sequences are LNHDA and SQIVND (reference sequence). Trimming cost V 6 bases and J 5 bases, with 8 bases left between them. This CDR3 region has 12 residues. The CDR3 DNA sequence: TGTGCCAGTAGGGACAGAGAAAACATTCAGTACTTC. This codes for CASRDRENIQYF.

This rearrangement joins TRBV30 to TRBJ1-5; D is uncertain. The CDR3 covers 15 residues. In germline, CDR1 is GTSNPN, CDR2 SVGIG (reference sequence). Trimming shortened V by 2 bases and J by 6 bases, and 17 bases separated the two germline ends. For the CDR3, the DNA is TGTGCCTGGAGTATGGGCCAACCCGGGTCTCAGCCCCAGCATTTT. Translated: CAWSMGQPGSQPQHF. The entire variable domain, with the rest obtained from reference TRBV30 and TRBJ1-5, is as follows: SQTIHQWPATLVQPVGSPLSLECTVEGTSNPNLYWYRQAAGRGLQLLFYSVGIGQISSEVPQNLSASRPQDRQFILSSKKLLLSDSGFYLCAWSMGQPGSQPQHFGDGTRLSIL.

The rearrangement uses TRBV18 and TRBJ1-1; 9 bases are shared with TRBD1. The length of the CDR3 is 16 residues. Germline loops: CDR1 KGHSH, CDR2 LQKENI. V lost 5 bases and J lost 1; bases outside the gene matches: 8. CDR3 protein: CASSRGQGWGNTEAFF. In DNA, the CDR3 is TGTGCCAGCTCAAGGGGACAGGGCTGGGGGAACACTGAAGCTTTCTTT. The full variable domain, with the rest looked up from reference TRBV18 and TRBJ1-1, is NAGVMQNPRHLVRRRGQEARLRCSPMKGHSHVYWYRQLPEEGLKFMVYLQKENIIDESGMPKERFSAEFPKEGPSILRIQQVVRGDSAAYFCASSRGQGWGNTEAFFGQGTRLTVV.

This chain joins TRBV6-5 and TRBJ2-7, with 7 bases lining up with TRBD1. V lost 5 bases and J lost 0; bases outside the gene matches: 4. The CDR3 loop spans 14 amino acids. Germline CDR1 reads MNHEY; CDR2 reads SVGAGI. The CDR3 loop is CASSNWDSSYEQYF. In DNA, the CDR3 is TGTGCCAGCAGTAATTGGGACAGCTCCTACGAGCAGTACTTC.

A few counts support this clone. The CDR3 region has the DNA TGTGCCAGCAGCCGCGGGTCAGAAAGGGAGCTGTTTTTT. Protein product: CASSRGSERELFF. This chain links TRBV14 with TRBJ2-2, with D tentatively TRBD2 (5 bases). The V gene's germline CDR1 is SGHDN and CDR2 FVKESK. The V end lost 4 bases, the J end lost 9 bases, and 12 bases lay between the germline ends. This CDR3 has 13 amino acids.

The chain carries TRBV2 and TRBJ2-3, with 7 bases that match TRBD2. Germline values: CDR1 SNHLY, CDR2 FYNNEI. The CDR3 totals 14 residues. Trimming removed 6 bases from V and 3 bases from J; junction bases left unmatched: 6. CDR3 sequence reads: CASSFEGGTDTQYF. CDR3 DNA sequence: TGTGCCAGCAGCTTCGAGGGAGGGACAGATACGCAGTATTTT. The entire variable domain, with the rest obtained from reference TRBV2 and TRBJ2-3, is as follows: EPEVTQTPSHQVTQMGQEVILRCVPISNHLYFYWYRQILGQKVEFLVSFYNNEISEKSEIFDDQFSVERPDGSNFTLKIRSTKLEDSAMYFCASSFEGGTDTQYFGPGTRLTVL.

The chain carries TRBV5-1 and TRBJ2-7; TRBD1 agrees at 8 bases. Trimming at V came to 4 bases and at J to 6 bases, leaving 6 bases not matched to a gene. CDR1 SGHRS and CDR2 YFSETQ come from the germline V gene. There are 13 residues in the CDR3. The CDR3 spells CASSNRGTVEQYF. CDR3 sequence (DNA): TGCGCCAGCAGCAACAGGGGGACGGTCGAGCAGTACTTC.

This chain uses TRBV5-1 with TRBJ2-1; the match to TRBD2 covers 7 bases. The ends lost 4 bases at V and 9 bases at J; junction bases unmatched: 4. This CDR3 spans 12 amino acids. Germline V CDR1 and CDR2: SGHRS, YFSETQ. CDR3: CASSPSGVEQFF. The CDR3 DNA sequence: TGCGCCAGCAGCCCAAGCGGGGTTGAGCAGTTCTTC.

This clone was detected only a few times. The V gene is TRBV7-9, the J gene TRBJ2-1; 7 bases map to TRBD2. The CDR3 consists of 13 residues. Trimming cost V 5 bases and J 7 bases; bases outside gene matches: 5. Germline values: CDR1 SEHNR, CDR2 FQNEAQ (reference sequence). As DNA, the CDR3 is TGTGCCAGCAGCGCGGGACTACGGAATGAGCAGTTCTTC. This gives the protein CASSAGLRNEQFF.

The J gene is TRBJ2-1, the V gene TRBV29-1; tentatively, D is TRBD2 (5 bases). V was pared by 7 bases and J by 9 bases, with 13 bases between. Germline loops: CDR1 SQVTM, CDR2 ANQGSEA. The CDR3 has 11 residues. The CDR3 sequence is CSDRSAGEQFF. The CDR3 DNA sequence: TGCAGCGATCGGAGCGCGGGTGAGCAGTTCTTC.

This clone was seen more than once but under ten times. The chain has TRBV7-3 and TRBJ2-5; D remains ambiguous. The CDR3 runs to 13 residues. From germline, CDR1 is SGHTA and CDR2 FQGTGA. Between the trimmed V and J ends, which lost 3 bases and 5 bases, there was a span of 10 bases. The CDR3 DNA reads as TGTGCCAGCAGCTTGGGCCCCCGGGAGACCCAGTACTTC. Residues: CASSLGPRETQYF.

This clone came up once. V usage is TRBV5-1 and J usage is TRBJ2-5; perhaps TRBD2 as D (6 bases). The CDR3 extends over 13 amino acids. V lost 5 bases and J lost 3, with 11 bases in between. Germline-derived CDR1 and CDR2 are SGHRS and YFSETQ. DNA of the CDR3: TGCGCCAGCAGAGTATCTAGCGAAGAGACCCAGTACTTC. Translating gives CASRVSSEETQYF.

The V call is TRBV30, the J call TRBJ1-2, with D possibly matching TRBD1 (6 bases). Trimming shortened V by 0 bases and J by 4 bases, and 15 bases separated the two germline ends. Germline loops: CDR1 GTSNPN, CDR2 SVGIG (reference sequence). This CDR3 region has 15 residues. The CDR3 protein is CAWSVLLGGGYGYTF. CDR3 nucleotides: TGTGCCTGGAGTGTACTTCTCGGAGGGGGCTATGGCTACACCTTC.

Regarding this clone: This sample also contains other DNA sequences that code for the same CDR3. The rearrangement links TRBV29-1 to TRBJ2-3; D is undetermined. Germline V gene sequence: CDR1 SQVTM, CDR2 ANQGSEA. CDR3 size: 8 residues. V dropped 3 bases and J dropped 8 bases, with 0 bases sitting between them. In DNA form, the CDR3 reads TGCAGCGTTGATACGCAGTATTTT. Its translation is CSVDTQYF.

This rearrangement joins TRBV9 to TRBJ2-3, with D unclear. V was shortened by 4 bases and J by 1 base, with 22 bases between the two germline ends. The CDR3 contains 18 residues. Germline CDR1 and CDR2: SGDLS and YYNGEE. The CDR3 sequence is CASSLRQSMGLRTDTQYF. For the CDR3, the DNA is TGTGCCAGCAGCCTCCGTCAGTCGATGGGCCTGCGCACAGATACGCAGTATTTT.

This chain links TRBV30 with TRBJ1-1, with D maybe TRBD1 (6 bases). Deletions cut 2 bases from V and 1 base from J, with 11 bases between. Per germline, CDR1 GTSNPN and CDR2 SVGIG (reference sequence). The CDR3 totals 14 residues. CDR3 residues: CAWSQGGKNTEAFF. The CDR3 DNA reads TGTGCCTGGAGTCAAGGGGGAAAGAACACTGAAGCTTTCTTT.

This clone was seen a few times. The chain links TRBV7-9 to TRBJ2-5; D unresolved. Looked up from germline, CDR1 is SEHNR and CDR2 is FQNEAQ (reference sequence). Deletions cut 2 bases from V and 5 bases from J, with 6 bases between. The CDR3 has 12 amino acids. The CDR3 DNA reads as TGTGCCAGCAGCTTAAGTAGGGAGACCCAGTACTTC. This gives the protein CASSLSRETQYF.

About this clone itself: A read error may produce the germline difference seen at one junction end. The CDR3: CASSFLRGGSGSYNEQFF. CDR3 bases: TGTGCTAGCAGCTTCCTGCGCGGGGGTTCGGGCTCCTACAATGAGCAGTTCTTC. The chain is built from TRBV7-7 and TRBJ2-1, with 7 bases fitting TRBD2. This CDR3 spans 18 amino acids. Germline CDR1 is SSHAT and CDR2 is FNYEAQ (reference sequence).

The chain couples TRBV7-9 to TRBJ2-5; tentative D call: TRBD2 (5 bases). V was clipped by 5 bases and J by 5 bases, with 9 bases between them. The germline V gene has CDR1 SEHNR and CDR2 FQNEAQ (reference sequence). This CDR3 region has 12 residues. Here the CDR3 reads CASSIGVETQYF. In DNA form, the CDR3 reads TGTGCCAGCAGCATCGGGGTGGAGACCCAGTACTTC. The whole variable domain, filled in from reference TRBV7-9 and TRBJ2-5, reads DTGVSQNPRHKITKRGQNVTFRCDPISEHNRLYWYRQTLGQGPEFLTYFQNEAQLEKSRLLSDRFSAERPKGSFSTLEIQRTEQGDSAMYLCASSIGVETQYFGPGTRLLVL.

This rearrangement joins TRBV9 to TRBJ1-6, with D possibly TRBD1 on 5 matching bases. Per the germline V gene, CDR1 is SGDLS and CDR2 is YYNGEE. Trimming took 4 bases from V and 9 from J, leaving 17 bases between them. The CDR3 is made up of 15 amino acids. The DNA for the CDR3 is TGTGCCAGCAGCCCGCAGACAGAACCCTCTTCACCCCTCCACTTT. The encoded protein is CASSPQTEPSSPLHF.

The chain recombines TRBV18 with TRBJ1-2, with TRBD1 matching over 9 bases. Germline V gene data show CDR1 as KGHSH and CDR2 as LQKENI. The CDR3 length is 14 residues. V lost 6 bases to trimming and J lost 6 bases; unmatched junction nucleotides: 8. CDR3 coding DNA: TGTGCCAGCTCGCGTCGACAGGGGGAGGATGGCTACACCTTC. Translated, it gives CASSRRQGEDGYTF.

The chain uses TRBV7-9 and TRBJ2-2; the match to TRBD1 covers 9 bases. This CDR3 spans 18 amino acids. Trimming cost V 4 bases and J 1 base; bases outside gene matches: 10. Germline CDR1 SEHNR, CDR2 FQNEAQ (reference sequence). The CDR3 loop is CASSSRDRVSQNTGELFF. CDR3 bases: TGTGCCAGCAGCTCCCGGGACAGGGTTTCTCAGAACACCGGGGAGCTGTTTTTT.

The rearrangement links TRBV7-2 to TRBJ2-3; TRBD2 is a possible D gene (6 bases). This CDR3 is built from 15 residues. Germline loops: CDR1 SGHTA, CDR2 FQGNSA. The V gene lost 5 bases and the J gene lost 4 bases, with 16 bases spanning the gap. In DNA form, the CDR3 reads TGTGCCAGCAGCCTAGTTGGCGGGGCCCCAGATACGCAGTATTTT. Translating gives CASSLVGGAPDTQYF.